These 7 T cell receptor beta chains originate from one sample sequenced in a study of beta chain features in type 1 diabetes. TCRB transcripts that were expressed got sequenced, as all of the isolated RNA had been reverse transcribed. TCRdb's copy holds only in-frame clones and misses some; the assay was immunoSEQ multiplex PCR. The table includes 900,000 or so clones, 17% detected once. Material for sequencing was naive CD4+ T cells from blood. The receptors stem from a woman younger than 35 in good health.

This clone showed up just a few times. In DNA form, the CDR3 reads TGTGCCAGCAGTGGGAGCAATCAGCCCCAGCATTTT. This encodes CASSGSNQPQHF. The chain combines TRBV2 with TRBJ1-5, with D uncertain. Per germline, CDR1 SNHLY and CDR2 FYNNEI. CDR3 size: 12 residues. Trimming stripped 4 bases from V and 1 base from J, with 2 bases between.

In its sample, this clone was seen a few times. The chain combines TRBV2 with TRBJ1-4; D is unclear. Per germline, CDR1 SNHLY and CDR2 FYNNEI. There are 12 residues in the CDR3. V lost 1 base to trimming and J lost 5 bases, with 2 bases between them. For the CDR3, the DNA is TGTGCCAGCAGTGAAGAGAATGAAAAACTGTTTTTT. It yields the protein CASSEENEKLFF.

This clone was observed a handful of times. The gene calls are TRBV5-6 and TRBJ1-5; D unclear. CDR3 size: 14 residues. From germline, CDR1 is SGHDT and CDR2 YYEEEE. Trimming took off 4 bases at V and 0 bases at J, with 8 bases between the two ends. The chain's CDR3 is CASSHSNSNQPQHF. The CDR3 nucleotides are TGTGCCAGCAGCCATAGTAATAGCAATCAGCCCCAGCATTTT.

Concerning this clone itself: The sample has other DNA sequences that encode this CDR3 too. This sequence joins TRBV15 and TRBJ1-2; D gene unclear. Trimming left V 0 bases short and J 1 base short, with 3 bases between. The germline gives CDR1 LNHNV, CDR2 YYDKDF (reference sequence). The CDR3 sequence is 13 residues long. The chain's CDR3 is CATSRDRNYGYTF. The CDR3 DNA is TGTGCCACCAGCAGAGACCGTAACTATGGCTACACCTTC.

This clone was counted between two and nine times. The V and J genes are TRBV10-3 and TRBJ2-3; D not resolved. The length of the CDR3 is 13 residues. V shed 7 bases and J shed 2 bases, with 10 bases lying between them. Germline V gene lookup returns CDR1 ENHRY and CDR2 SYGVKD. CDR3 nucleotides: TGTGCCATCAAGGGCGTGACCACAGATACGCAGTATTTT. Translated: CAIKGVTTDTQYF.

This clone was seen only a few times. This sequence joins TRBV5-1 and TRBJ2-7; 10 bases are shared with TRBD2. Looked up from germline, CDR1 is SGHRS and CDR2 is YFSETQ. V shed 0 bases and J 6 bases; nucleotides not matched to a gene: 3. There are 14 residues in the CDR3. CDR3 in amino acids: CASSLVGLAFEQYF. The CDR3 bases are TGCGCCAGCAGCTTGGTGGGACTAGCGTTCGAGCAGTACTTC.

This sequence joins TRBV18 and TRBJ2-7, with TRBD2 matching 9 bases. V shed 4 bases, J shed 0 bases, and the junction held 7 bases outside the gene matches. CDR3 length: 16 residues. In germline, CDR1 is KGHSH, CDR2 LQKENI. The CDR3 protein is CASSRGRAGGSYEQYF. The CDR3 DNA reads as TGTGCCAGCTCACGGGGTCGAGCGGGGGGCTCCTACGAGCAGTACTTC.